The 23 T cell receptor beta chains in this list originate from one sample, sequenced in a study of CD8+CD57+ T cells in acquired aplastic anemia. Genomic DNA, the template, was used for profiling of the TCR beta VDJ and CDR3. Via MiXCR, TCRdb re-called the reads, giving one row per CDR3 protein. This sample carries about 180,000 distinct CDR3 sequences, 35% to 50% of them seen once, and the ten largest clones take around 2.9%. The sample comprised sorted CD4+, CD8+, or CD8+CD57+ T cells (not recorded which) from PBMCs. The source is a human donor in good health.

This clonotype was detected many times. The chain has TRBV4-2 and TRBJ1-1; D unresolved. The CDR3 runs 13 residues. V gave up 8 bases and J gave up 1 base, with 11 bases separating them. Germline V gene sequence: CDR1 LGHNA, CDR2 YNFKEQ. In DNA form, the CDR3 reads TGTGCCAGCGCAAGAAAATCGAACACTGAAGCTTTCTTT. It translates to CASARKSNTEAFF.

This clonotype was seen at least ten times. The J gene is TRBJ2-1, the V gene TRBV5-1; D is ambiguous. This CDR3 is 13 amino acids long. Germline V gives CDR1 SGHRS, CDR2 YFSETQ. Trimming stripped 1 base from V and 6 bases from J, with 8 bases between. CDR3 coding DNA: TGCGCCAGCAGCTTGCTGGTGGGCAATGAGCAGTTCTTC. This gives the protein CASSLLVGNEQFF. Full variable domain (rest looked up from reference TRBV5-1 and TRBJ2-1): KAGVTQTPRYLIKTRGQQVTLSCSPISGHRSVSWYQQTPGQGLQFLFEYFSETQRNKGNFPGRFSGRQFSNSRSEMNVSTLELGDSALYLCASSLLVGNEQFFGPGTRLTVL.

The chain couples TRBV15 to TRBJ2-7, with 10 bases that match TRBD1. V shed 3 bases, J shed 6 bases, and the junction held 8 bases outside the gene matches. CDR1 is LNHNV, CDR2 YYDKDF, per germline (reference sequence). The CDR3 spans 15 residues. CDR3 coding DNA: TGTGCCACCAGCAGGAGACAGGGGGCATCGACCGAGCAGTACTTC. Translation: CATSRRQGASTEQYF.

The V gene is TRBV7-8, the J gene TRBJ1-1, with unresolved D. Trimming stripped 6 bases from V and 4 bases from J, with 12 bases between. The germline CDR1 and CDR2 sequences are SGHVS and FQNEAQ. The CDR3 runs to 13 residues. The CDR3 loop is CASRLEGSTEAFF. The CDR3 DNA reads TGTGCCAGCAGGTTGGAAGGGAGCACTGAAGCTTTCTTT.

This clonotype has a count of ten or more. The chain links TRBV5-8 to TRBJ1-1; D is unresolved. CDR1 and CDR2 (germline): SGHTS, YDEGEE. The CDR3 spans 13 residues. Deletions cut 2 bases from V and 11 bases from J, with 16 bases between. CDR3 residues: CASSLTNARRAFF. The CDR3 DNA reads as TGTGCCAGCAGCTTAACAAACGCCAGACGGGCTTTCTTT.

The rearrangement uses TRBV20-1 and TRBJ2-5; D uncertain. V lost 0 bases and J 5 bases, leaving 7 bases between the germline ends. This CDR3 has 12 residues. Germline CDR1 reads DFQATT; CDR2 reads SNEGSKA (reference sequence). DNA of the CDR3: TGCAGTGCTAGAGATTTAAGGGAGACCCAGTACTTC. It is translated as CSARDLRETQYF.

On this clonotype itself: This may come from a read error, since a much larger clone is one base off. CDR3 residues: CASTTRTAKLNSPLHF. In nucleotides, the CDR3 is TGTGCCAGCACCACTCGGACAGCTAAACTTAATTCACCCCTCCACTTT. The V call is TRBV6-1, the J call TRBJ1-6; TRBD1 is a possible D gene (6 bases). CDR3 length equals 16 residues. The V gene lost 7 bases and the J gene lost 6 bases, with 19 bases spanning the gap. Germline V gene sequence: CDR1 MNHNS, CDR2 SASEGT.

This rearrangement joins TRBV2 to TRBJ2-3; 10 bases align to TRBD2. CDR1 and CDR2 from the germline V gene are SNHLY and FYNNEI. Unmatched junction bases numbered 5, after V lost 4 bases and J lost 1 base. CDR3 length equals 16 residues. Written as DNA, the CDR3 is TGTGCCAGCAGTGCTGGGACTAGCGCGCGCACAGATACGCAGTATTTT. Encoded protein: CASSAGTSARTDTQYF.

The gene calls are TRBV20-1 and TRBJ2-7; D ambiguous. Germline V gene sequence: CDR1 DFQATT, CDR2 SNEGSKA (reference sequence). CDR3 length equals 15 residues. Trimming took 0 bases from V and 0 from J, leaving 12 bases between them. CDR3 sequence reads: CSARERRTSSYEQYF. For the CDR3, the DNA is TGCAGTGCTAGAGAAAGGCGGACGAGCTCCTACGAGCAGTACTTC.

This clonotype occurred many times. The rearrangement uses TRBV20-1 and TRBJ1-2; no definite D call. Trimming shortened V by 2 bases and J by 1 base, and 8 bases separated the two germline ends. Germline V CDR1 and CDR2: DFQATT, SNEGSKA (reference sequence). The CDR3 runs 13 residues. This chain's CDR3 is CSARSGLNYGYTF. The CDR3 coding sequence is TGCAGTGCTAGATCCGGGCTTAACTATGGCTACACCTTC.

This clonotype was counted ten times or more. J is TRBJ2-2 and V is TRBV5-1, with D tentatively TRBD2 (5 bases). The ends were cut back, 0 bases at V and 0 bases at J, with 9 bases in the middle. The CDR3 consists of 16 residues. Germline V gene sequence: CDR1 SGHRS, CDR2 YFSETQ. The CDR3, as DNA: TGCGCCAGCAGCTTGGTAGGGAGATCGAACACCGGGGAGCTGTTTTTT. Amino acids: CASSLVGRSNTGELFF.

CDR3 loop: CASSLGGTGRTGELFF. The CDR3 DNA sequence: TGTGCCAGCAGCTTGGGTGGGACAGGACGGACCGGGGAGCTGTTTTTT. V is TRBV5-6 and J is TRBJ2-2; 8 bases align to TRBD1. CDR1 and CDR2 (germline): SGHDT, YYEEEE. The CDR3 sequence is 16 residues long. The V and J ends lost 0 bases and 5 bases, in that order; junction bases with no gene match: 6.

Concerning this clonotype: Just one base apart from a much larger clone, this may be a read error. The gene calls are TRBV20-1 and TRBJ2-1, with D hard to call. Germline CDR1 and CDR2: DFQATT and SNEGSKA (reference sequence). CDR3 length equals 15 residues. The V gene lost 0 bases and the J gene lost 9 bases, with 18 bases spanning the gap. CDR3 sequence reads: CSARDSGRIDFEQFF. CDR3 nucleotides: TGCAGTGCTAGAGATTCGGGCAGGATAGATTTTGAGCAGTTCTTC.

This chain connects TRBV7-6 to TRBJ1-2, with no clear D. V was shortened by 5 bases and J by 0 bases, with 10 bases between the two germline ends. CDR1 is SGHVS and CDR2 is FNYEAQ in the germline V gene. This CDR3 comprises 14 residues. The CDR3 bases are TGTGCCAGCAGCCCGGACGGAGCTAACTATGGCTACACCTTC. It is translated as CASSPDGANYGYTF.

The rearrangement uses TRBV7-9 and TRBJ2-2; 10 bases are shared with TRBD2. This CDR3 is 15 amino acids long. From germline, CDR1 is SEHNR and CDR2 FQNEAQ (reference sequence). The trim removed 1 base at V and 5 bases at J, leaving 1 base unmatched. The CDR3 spells CASSLVLAGTGELFF. CDR3 DNA: TGTGCCAGCAGCTTAGTACTAGCGGGGACCGGGGAGCTGTTTTTT.

The chain recombines TRBV2 with TRBJ2-7; D is uncertain. Germline loops: CDR1 SNHLY, CDR2 FYNNEI. The CDR3 is 11 amino acids. Trimming shortened V by 4 bases and J by 8 bases, and 9 bases separated the two germline ends. In DNA, the CDR3 is TGTGCCAGCAGTGGAGCGCGCCAGCAGTACTTC. It yields the protein CASSGARQQYF.

The rearrangement links TRBV29-1 to TRBJ1-1, with TRBD1 as a possible D gene (5 bases). Trimming pared 4 bases from V and 0 bases from J, leaving 12 bases between. Germline CDR1 reads SQVTM; CDR2 reads ANQGSEA. The CDR3 sequence is 14 residues long. The CDR3 region has the DNA TGCAGCGTTGCCCAGGGAACTCTGAACACTGAAGCTTTCTTT. As protein: CSVAQGTLNTEAFF.

This chain's CDR3 is CASSGTAQYF. The CDR3 DNA reads TGTGCCAGCTCGGGGACAGCGCAGTACTTC. J is TRBJ2-7 and V is TRBV2; 7 bases line up with TRBD1. V lost 8 bases and J lost 9; bases outside the gene matches: 4. This CDR3 is built from 10 residues. Looked up from germline, CDR1 is SNHLY and CDR2 is FYNNEI.

This clonotype was found many times. The germline gene is not matched at one end of the junction; a read error may be the cause. The chain uses TRBV15 and TRBJ2-5; TRBD2 matches at 7 bases. Germline values: CDR1 LNHNV, CDR2 YYDKDF (reference sequence). The CDR3 has 16 residues. CDR3 protein: CATSRDYGGIQGTQYF. DNA for the CDR3: TGTGCCACCAGCAGAGATTACGGGGGGATCCAAGGGACCCAGTACTTC.

The chain recombines TRBV29-1 with TRBJ2-1; D possibly corresponds to TRBD2 (6 bases). The CDR3 is 12 amino acids. From germline, CDR1 is SQVTM and CDR2 ANQGSEA. Trimming removed 4 bases at V and 8 bases at J, with 12 bases between. The CDR3: CSVAGDRDEQFF. The CDR3 bases are TGCAGCGTTGCGGGAGATAGGGATGAGCAGTTCTTC.

This clonotype occurred many times. J is TRBJ2-2 and V is TRBV19; a weak D match, TRBD1 (6 bases). Trimming pared 5 bases from V and 3 bases from J, leaving 10 bases between. Germline V gene lookup returns CDR1 LNHDA and CDR2 SQIVND (reference sequence). This CDR3 has 14 residues. Here the CDR3 reads CASSLQGYTGELFF. The CDR3 bases are TGTGCCAGTAGTCTACAGGGTTACACCGGGGAGCTGTTTTTT.

This clonotype was counted a single time. This may be a read error: a much more frequent sequence differs by one nucleotide. This chain connects TRBV3-1 to TRBJ1-1, with no clear D. The germline gives CDR1 LGHDT, CDR2 YNNKEL (reference sequence). The CDR3 consists of 12 residues. The CDR3 loop reads CTSSQRFTEAFF. The CDR3 DNA is TGTACCAGCAGCCAAAGGTTCACTGAAGCTTTCTTT.

The genes are TRBV20-1 and TRBJ1-4; tentative D call: TRBD1 (6 bases). Germline loops: CDR1 DFQATT, CDR2 SNEGSKA (reference sequence). Trimming removed 6 bases from V and 3 bases from J, with 11 bases in between. CDR3 size: 13 residues. CDR3 DNA sequence: TGCAGTGCCCAAGGACAGCCTAATGAAAAACTGTTTTTT. Its translation: CSAQGQPNEKLFF.